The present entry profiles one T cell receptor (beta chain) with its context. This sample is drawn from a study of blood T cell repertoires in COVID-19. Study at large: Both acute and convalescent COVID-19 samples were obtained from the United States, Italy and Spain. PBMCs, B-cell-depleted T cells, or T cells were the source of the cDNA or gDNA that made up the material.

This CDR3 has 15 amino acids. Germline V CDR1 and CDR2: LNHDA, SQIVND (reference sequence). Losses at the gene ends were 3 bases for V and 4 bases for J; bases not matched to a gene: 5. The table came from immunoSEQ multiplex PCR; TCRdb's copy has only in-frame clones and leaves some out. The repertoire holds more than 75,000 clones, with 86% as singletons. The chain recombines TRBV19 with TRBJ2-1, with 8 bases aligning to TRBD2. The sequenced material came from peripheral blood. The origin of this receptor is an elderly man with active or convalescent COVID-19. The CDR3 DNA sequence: TGTGCCAGTAGTATGGCGGGGGGTGGGTACAATGAGCAGTTCTTC. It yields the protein CASSMAGGGYNEQFF.